This record concerns one T cell receptor (beta chain) sequence. The antigen is not known. The assay that was used to sequence DNA from cultured CD4+ T cells was the Oncomine TCR Beta short-read assay. It was cultured CD4+ T cells from which genomic DNA was extracted. TCRdb independently ran MiXCR on the PCR reads; one entry per CDR3 protein. The table records some 14,000 distinct CDR3 sequences, around 80% of them present only once. The data belong to a study of vaccination and CD4 T cells after COVID-19. Study-wide context: Overlapping spike peptides of SARS-CoV-2, HCoV-NL63, HCoV-OC43 and HCoV-229E stimulated the cells.

This sample's treatment: roughly nine-day PBMC culture with coronavirus spike peptide pools or control peptides (ViraFEST assay). The receptor was derived from a human donor who had recovered from COVID-19. Sequences were obtained from CD4+ T cells from blood, cultured in vitro.

The CDR3 DNA sequence: TGTGCCAGCAGACCCGACAGGGGGGATCAGCCCCAGCATTTT. Amino acid sequence: CASRPDRGDQPQHF. V and J are TRBV6-1 and TRBJ1-5; 9 bases are shared with TRBD1. Germline trimming cut 6 bases from V and 5 bases from J; bases unmatched to any gene: 5. CDR3 size: 14 residues. Germline V gives CDR1 MNHNS, CDR2 SASEGT.